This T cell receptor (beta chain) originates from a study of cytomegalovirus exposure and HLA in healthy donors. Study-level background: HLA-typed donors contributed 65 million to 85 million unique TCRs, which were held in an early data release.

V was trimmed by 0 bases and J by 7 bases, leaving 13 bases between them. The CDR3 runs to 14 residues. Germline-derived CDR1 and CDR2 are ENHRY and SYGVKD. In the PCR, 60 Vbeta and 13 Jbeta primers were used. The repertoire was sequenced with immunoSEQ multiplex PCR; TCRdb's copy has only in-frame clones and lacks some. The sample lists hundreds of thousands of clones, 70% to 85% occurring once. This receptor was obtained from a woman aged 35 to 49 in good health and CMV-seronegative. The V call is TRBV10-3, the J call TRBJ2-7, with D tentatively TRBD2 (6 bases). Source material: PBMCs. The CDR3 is CAISESKTRGEQYF. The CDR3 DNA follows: TGTGCCATCAGTGAGTCTAAGACTAGGGGTGAGCAGTACTTC.